Described below is a single T cell receptor beta chain sequence and its context. The CDR3 length is 14 residues. V gave up 6 bases and J gave up 8 bases, with 16 bases separating them. The germline gives CDR1 MNHEY, CDR2 SVGAGI. Using immunoSEQ multiplex PCR, the repertoire was profiled, and TCRdb retains in-frame clones only, with some absent. The sample lists about 77,000 clones, 80% occurring once. The sample is drawn from a study of blood T cell repertoires in COVID-19. This rearrangement joins TRBV6-5 to TRBJ1-4; the D is unclear. This TCR was recovered from a woman in her seventies with acute or convalescent COVID-19. Sequenced material: peripheral blood. Written as DNA, the CDR3 is TGTGCCAGCAGCTCACTGCAGGCACGGGAAAAACTGTTTTTT. Translation gives CASSSLQAREKLFF.